This T cell receptor beta chain was captured in a study of early T cells in non-severe SARS-CoV-2 infection (dated by TCRdb to the early 2020s). In the study overall: TCR sequencing used bulk RNA from unsorted whole blood, so alpha and beta chains could not be paired. The paper's findings and limits, for the study overall: Matching against VDJdb was skewed toward anti-spike CD8 responses, likely underestimated virus-specific expansions, and missed private and CD4 specificities.

The CDR3 numbers 13 residues from cysteine through phenylalanine. Only CDR3 DNA remains: 39 bases, in frame from the first base. The V end loses 4 bases and the J end loses 7 bases, and a stretch of 11 bases separates them. CDR1 SGHTA and CDR2 FQGNSA were looked up in the germline V gene. The library was built by means of 5' RACE. TCRdb names NextSeq 500 as the instrument used. Unique molecular identifiers were attached to individual cDNA molecules in the TCR library protocol so that sequencing error and PCR bias could be corrected. Sequencing covered both TCR alpha and beta chains, and within each sample the abundances of alpha and beta sequences were tightly co-correlated. On the study's bioinformatics: Decombinator V4 was used to perform V gene, J gene and CDR3 annotation of TCR sequences. Expanded TCRs were defined as changing significantly between any two time points under a Poisson model with p below 0.0001. TCR abundances were normalised to the total number of TCRs sequenced in each sample and reported as counts per million. TRAV1-2 paired with TRAJ12, TRAJ20 or TRAJ33 defined MAIT TCRs, while TRAV10 paired with TRAJ18 defined iNKT TCRs. VDJdb, accessed 1 November 2021, was searched for CMV, EBV and SARS-CoV-2 annotated TCRs, excluding TCRs annotated for multiple antigens. TCRdb trimmed public reads at Q25 via fastp, called clones via MiXCR and kept in-frame beta chains. Entries that share a CDR3 protein sequence are merged under the most common genes and DNA. Clone size and V and J calls follow TCRdb, not the original study. This sample is represented by 84,000 or so distinct CDR3 sequences; about 14% of them were singletons. 10% to 11% of the sample comes from the top ten.

The sample holds a few counts of this clonotype. Its binding antigen is unknown. No clone much larger than this one lies a single base away; base qualities are absent. The study was a case-control design nested within a healthcare worker cohort in London, UK, with weekly nasopharyngeal swab PCR tests and blood sampling. Between 23 and 31 March 2020, the week of the UK lockdown, healthcare workers were enrolled and then followed up weekly for as long as 16 weeks. The chain links TRBV7-2 with TRBJ2-4; the D gene is not confidently resolved. Sequencing input: whole blood. The source of this sequence is an adult who was a healthcare worker with PCR-confirmed SARS-CoV-2 infection or an uninfected control (not recorded which). The CDR3 here reads CASSSGLQNIQYF. DNA sequence: TGTGCCAGCAGCTCGGGTCTCCAGAACATTCAGTACTTC.